A single sample is the source of the 26 T cell receptor beta chains below, sequenced in a study of shared clonotypes between healthy human individuals. TCRdb's table, derived via immunoSEQ multiplex PCR, lists solely in-frame clones and lacks some. The table lists some 690,000 clones, roughly 91% of them singletons. The sequenced sample consisted of memory CD8+ T cells from PBMCs. Specified subset: CD45RO+ cells pooled with CCR7-negative TemRA cells. Receptors originate from a man between 18 and 35 years old in good health. Some clones in this sample may be carry-over from other donors' samples.

This chain uses TRBV7-2 with TRBJ2-1, with D perhaps TRBD2 (6 bases). The CDR3 spans 16 residues. Looked up from germline, CDR1 is SGHTA and CDR2 is FQGNSA. V lost 1 base and J lost 5, with 15 bases in between. CDR3 in amino acids: CASSLGRGSADNEQFF. The CDR3 nucleotides are TGTGCCAGCAGCTTAGGGCGGGGCTCGGCTGACAATGAGCAGTTCTTC. The full variable domain, rest sourced from reference TRBV7-2 and TRBJ2-1, is GAGVSQSPSNKVTEKGKDVELRCDPISGHTALYWYRQSLGQGLEFLIYFQGNSAPDKSGLPSDRFSAERTGGSVSTLTIQRTQQEDSAVYLCASSLGRGSADNEQFFGPGTRLTVL.

The J gene is TRBJ1-1, the V gene TRBV28; no clear D. The CDR3 is made up of 12 amino acids. Per the germline V gene, CDR1 is MDHEN and CDR2 is SYDVKM. The germline V and J ends were trimmed by 3 bases and 1 base, with 3 bases remaining between them. The CDR3 coding sequence is TGTGCCAGCAGTTTTGAGAACACTGAAGCTTTCTTT. The encoded protein is CASSFENTEAFF.

The chain joins TRBV19 to TRBJ2-5; 9 positions match TRBD2. V lost 7 bases, J lost 5 bases, and 20 bases stayed unmatched. Per germline, CDR1 LNHDA and CDR2 SQIVND (reference sequence). The CDR3 spans 18 residues. For the CDR3, the DNA is TGTGCCAGTACCCCGATCGGGGTTGGTAGCGGGAGCGTTGAGACCCAGTACTTC. It specifies CASTPIGVGSGSVETQYF.

This chain connects TRBV4-1 to TRBJ2-3; TRBD2 agrees at 12 bases. In germline, CDR1 is MGHRA, CDR2 YSYEKL. CDR3 length equals 21 residues. V shed 0 bases, J shed 3 bases, and the junction held 16 bases outside the gene matches. DNA of the CDR3: TGCGCCAGCAGCCAAGATGAGATAGGGCTAGCGGGAGGGCTTGGAACAGATACGCAGTATTTT. Translating gives CASSQDEIGLAGGLGTDTQYF.

V and J are TRBV7-9 and TRBJ2-1; 7 bases fit TRBD2. The J segment lost 8 bases and the V segment lost 5 bases, leaving 15 bases of the junction unmatched. Germline loops: CDR1 SEHNR, CDR2 FQNEAQ (reference sequence). CDR3 size: 16 residues. The CDR3: CASSPRLASGVDEQFF. DNA of the CDR3: TGTGCCAGCAGCCCTCGCCTGGCTAGCGGTGTCGATGAGCAGTTCTTC.

This chain links TRBV27 with TRBJ2-3, with D perhaps TRBD1 (6 bases). The CDR3 sequence is 15 residues long. The germline V gene has CDR1 MNHEY and CDR2 SMNVEV (reference sequence). The V end lost 3 bases, the J end lost 0 bases, and 10 bases lay between the germline ends. The CDR3 sequence: CASSLDSRSTDTQYF. The DNA for the CDR3 is TGTGCCAGCAGTTTGGACAGCCGTAGCACAGATACGCAGTATTTT.

This chain joins TRBV2 and TRBJ1-1; maybe TRBD1 (5 bases). Germline values: CDR1 SNHLY, CDR2 FYNNEI. The CDR3 contains 13 residues. V shed 7 bases and J shed 1 base, with 10 bases lying between them. DNA for the CDR3: TGTGCCAGCACCTTCGGGGGGAACACTGAAGCTTTCTTT. The encoded protein is CASTFGGNTEAFF.

On this clone: At the DNA level, this CDR3 is encoded by other sequences in the same sample as well. This chain uses TRBV9 with TRBJ2-7; D gene ambiguous. This CDR3 comprises 14 residues. V lost 0 bases and J lost 0, with 7 bases in between. Germline assignment: CDR1 SGDLS and CDR2 YYNGEE. CDR3 nucleotide sequence: TGTGCCAGCAGCGTAGCTGGATACTCCTACGAGCAGTACTTC. Translation: CASSVAGYSYEQYF.

The V call is TRBV5-8, the J call TRBJ2-2; 9 bases are shared with TRBD2. Per the germline V gene, CDR1 is SGHTS and CDR2 is YDEGEE. V gave up 2 bases and J gave up 7 bases; unmatched junction bases: 6. The CDR3 extends over 15 amino acids. Written as DNA, the CDR3 is TGTGCCAGCAGCTTTCCGGGACTAGCCGGCGGGGAGCTGTTTTTT. As protein: CASSFPGLAGGELFF.

V and J are TRBV19 and TRBJ1-2; D call uncertain. Germline V gene lookup returns CDR1 LNHDA and CDR2 SQIVND (reference sequence). CDR3 length: 13 amino acids. Trimming took 6 bases from V and 3 from J, leaving 11 bases between them. The CDR3 DNA reads as TGTGCCAGTAGGAGAGGTGTGGACTATGGCTACACCTTC. Translated, it gives CASRRGVDYGYTF. Full variable domain (rest looked up from reference TRBV19 and TRBJ1-2): DGGITQSPKYLFRKEGQNVTLSCEQNLNHDAMYWYRQDPGQGLRLIYYSQIVNDFQKGDIAEGYSVSREKKESFPLTVTSAQKNPTAFYLCASRRGVDYGYTFGSGTRLTVV.

The V gene is TRBV7-9, the J gene TRBJ1-2; 8 bases fit TRBD1. The CDR3 runs 19 residues. Germline trimming cut 5 bases from V and 0 bases from J; bases unmatched to any gene: 17. Germline values: CDR1 SEHNR, CDR2 FQNEAQ (reference sequence). For the CDR3, the DNA is TGTGCCAGCAGCCCCAGGTACTTGGGACAGGAAAACGCTAACTATGGCTACACCTTC. Its translation: CASSPRYLGQENANYGYTF.

J is TRBJ1-1 and V is TRBV5-5; 9 bases match TRBD1. CDR3 length: 16 amino acids. The ends lost 4 bases at V and 5 bases at J; junction bases unmatched: 12. Germline V CDR1 and CDR2: SGHKS, YYEKEE (reference sequence). In DNA form, the CDR3 reads TGTGCCAGCAGCCCCCTAACGTACAGGGGGCTAACTGAAGCTTTCTTT. This translates into CASSPLTYRGLTEAFF.

This chain uses TRBV11-2 with TRBJ2-7; 9 bases are a match to TRBD2. Germline-derived CDR1 and CDR2 are SGHAT and FQNNGV. J gave up 4 bases and V 1 base, and 8 bases lay outside the gene matches. The CDR3 spans 16 residues. The DNA of the CDR3 is TGTGCCAGCAGCTTAGGGCCGGGGACTAGCTTTTACGAGCAGTACTTC. This translates into CASSLGPGTSFYEQYF.

The chain uses TRBV7-9 and TRBJ2-2, with no clear D. The V gene's germline CDR1 is SEHNR and CDR2 FQNEAQ (reference sequence). There are 16 residues in the CDR3. Trimming took off 6 bases at V and 4 bases at J, with 18 bases between the two ends. The CDR3, as DNA: TGTGCCAGCAGTTTCGGGCTAGGTGAATCCACCGGGGAGCTGTTTTTT. It is translated as CASSFGLGESTGELFF.

CDR3 bases: TGTGCCAGCAGTGAGGGTCAGGGGAATCAGCCCCAGCATTTT. It encodes CASSEGQGNQPQHF. The chain links TRBV25-1 to TRBJ1-5, with a tentative D call TRBD1 (6 bases). V lost 3 bases, J lost 4 bases, and 10 bases lay in between. The CDR3 extends over 14 amino acids. The germline CDR1 and CDR2 sequences are MGHDK and SYGVNS.

The chain has TRBV21-1 and TRBJ2-1; TRBD2 reflects the table's D call only, with no check against the DNA. TRBV21-1 is a pseudogene. The CDR3 length is 16 residues. The CDR3 spells CASSPRLAGGLNEQFF. CDR3 sequence (DNA): TGTGCCAGCAGCCCCCGACTAGCGGGAGGATTGAATGAGCAGTTCTTC.

This sequence joins TRBV4-1 and TRBJ1-1; possible D gene TRBD1, 5 bases. The germline V and J ends were trimmed by 4 bases and 6 bases, with 27 bases remaining between them. The CDR3 totals 18 residues. Germline CDR1 is MGHRA and CDR2 is YSYEKL. This CDR3 is CASSPPGEGKTRGPEAFF. The CDR3 DNA sequence: TGCGCCAGCAGCCCCCCGGGTGAGGGGAAAACCCGGGGCCCTGAAGCTTTCTTT.

The V and J genes are TRBV5-8 and TRBJ1-1; D uncertain. CDR1 SGHTS and CDR2 YDEGEE come from the germline V gene. With 4 bases removed from V and 3 bases from J, the gap between germline ends came to 10 bases. The CDR3 is 13 amino acids. This CDR3 is CASSRRVDTEAFF. The CDR3 region has the DNA TGTGCCAGCAGCCGCCGAGTGGACACTGAAGCTTTCTTT.

The J gene is TRBJ2-5, the V gene TRBV7-7; D possibly matches TRBD1 or TRBD2 (5 bases each). This CDR3 has 14 amino acids. Germline V gene sequence: CDR1 SSHAT, CDR2 FNYEAQ (reference sequence). The V gene lost 6 bases and the J gene lost 5 bases, with 16 bases spanning the gap. CDR3 loop: CASRPGRVCETQYF. The CDR3 DNA is TGTGCCAGCAGACCGGGGCGTGTCTGTGAGACCCAGTACTTC.

V and J are TRBV5-1 and TRBJ2-7; D may be TRBD1 (6 bases). CDR1 SGHRS and CDR2 YFSETQ come from the germline V gene. Trimming removed 0 bases from V and 1 base from J, with 11 bases in between. This CDR3 has 15 amino acids. CDR3 sequence (DNA): TGCGCCAGCAGCTTGGCCCTCAGGGGTTCCTACGAGCAGTACTTC. Translated, it gives CASSLALRGSYEQYF. The entire variable domain, with the rest obtained from reference TRBV5-1 and TRBJ2-7, is as follows: KAGVTQTPRYLIKTRGQQVTLSCSPISGHRSVSWYQQTPGQGLQFLFEYFSETQRNKGNFPGRFSGRQFSNSRSEMNVSTLELGDSALYLCASSLALRGSYEQYFGPGTRLTVT.

The chain carries TRBV11-3 and TRBJ2-2; D might be TRBD1 (5 bases). This CDR3 is built from 14 residues. V was shortened by 5 bases and J by 6 bases, with 13 bases between the two germline ends. Germline V lookup: CDR1 SGHNT, CDR2 YENEEA. As DNA, the CDR3 is TGTGCCAGCAGCGGCAGGGATTTCCCCGGGGAGCTGTTTTTT. It yields the protein CASSGRDFPGELFF.

The rearrangement uses TRBV27 and TRBJ2-3; 8 nucleotides line up with TRBD2. The germline gives CDR1 MNHEY, CDR2 SMNVEV (reference sequence). Losses at the gene ends were 5 bases for V and 4 bases for J; bases not matched to a gene: 14. This CDR3 is 17 amino acids long. In nucleotides, the CDR3 is TGTGCCAGCAGTCCACCGGGGGGGCCCTGGGGGGCAGATACGCAGTATTTT. This translates into CASSPPGGPWGADTQYF.

The rearrangement links TRBV11-2 to TRBJ2-3; 10 nucleotides align to TRBD2. V lost 0 bases and J lost 3; bases outside the gene matches: 3. The CDR3 loop spans 16 amino acids. Germline CDR1 and CDR2: SGHAT and FQNNGV. CDR3 sequence (DNA): TGTGCCAGCAGCTTAGAAGCGGGAGGGTTGACAGATACGCAGTATTTT. Translating gives CASSLEAGGLTDTQYF.

The chain combines TRBV27 with TRBJ2-1, with 9 bases matching TRBD1. The CDR3 consists of 15 residues. Trimming took 3 bases from V and 2 from J; bases not matched to a gene: 2. The V gene's germline CDR1 is MNHEY and CDR2 SMNVEV (reference sequence). CDR3 in amino acids: CASSLGTGTYNEQFF. The CDR3 DNA reads as TGTGCCAGCAGTTTGGGGACAGGGACCTACAATGAGCAGTTCTTC.

V gene TRBV11-2 combines with J gene TRBJ2-7, with D perhaps given as TRBD1 or TRBD2 (5 bases each). The CDR3 totals 13 residues. Trimming removed 5 bases at V and 2 bases at J, with 10 bases between. Germline V gives CDR1 SGHAT, CDR2 FQNNGV. The CDR3 nucleotides are TGTGCCAGCAGCACGGGACCTACCTACGAGCAGTACTTC. This translates into CASSTGPTYEQYF.

The V call is TRBV27, the J call TRBJ2-1, with 9 bases aligning to TRBD2. The CDR3 extends over 15 amino acids. From germline, CDR1 is MNHEY and CDR2 SMNVEV (reference sequence). V was pared by 5 bases and J by 4 bases, with 6 bases of the junction left unmatched. Written as DNA, the CDR3 is TGTGCCAGCAGTCCTAGACTAGCGGCATACAATGAGCAGTTCTTC. This encodes CASSPRLAAYNEQFF.